This TCR beta chain emerged from a study of shared clonotypes between healthy human individuals. Study outcomes and limitations: The small donor group covered limited genetic and exposure diversity. Generally, estimated richness proved larger in naive subsets than it did in memory subsets.

With regard to this clone: Its antigen is still unknown. Other nucleotide sequences from this sample produce the same CDR3.

Investigators divided CD4+ cells into CD45RA+ naive and CD45RA-negative memory subsets. CDR1 and CDR2 from the germline V gene are SGDLS and YYNGEE. V gave up 0 bases and J gave up 2 bases, with 2 bases separating them. This CDR3 comprises 12 residues. Authors' methods: In the immunoSEQ data, sequences were junction-only and lacked quality scores, so filtering differed. Profiling relied on immunoSEQ multiplex PCR, and the TCRdb table lists in-frame clones only, not all of them. That table gives V, J and clone size, and the DNA gave D and trimming. The sample has more than 850,000 clones; about 84% are singletons.

This sequence originates from a man in his late teens or twenties in good health. Some clones in this sample may be carry-over from other donors' samples. Sequencing was done on a sample of memory CD4+ T cells from PBMCs. Stated subset: CD45RA-negative fraction. This chain links TRBV9 with TRBJ2-5; D is ambiguous. In DNA, the CDR3 is TGTGCCAGCAGCGTAGATCAAGAGACCCAGTACTTC. Translation gives CASSVDQETQYF.